The 25 T cell receptor beta chains reported below all come from one sample, sequenced in a study of naive and memory T cell subsets. As for treatment: skin biopsy from PPD injection site in Mantoux-positive individual. The library had UMIs added by 3' ligation of an oligonucleotide to TCR cDNA. Four PCR rounds used nested alpha and beta constant region primers plus the SP2 primer. MiXCR, applied by TCRdb to the UMI-ligation and nested PCR reads, yields one record per CDR3 protein. The sample holds tens of thousands of distinct CDR3 sequences, approximately 5.7% seen once. This material consisted of skin, taken from a tuberculin skin test site. The receptor source for this set is an adult in good health.

This clonotype was seen repeatedly, ten times or more. The rearrangement uses TRBV29-1 and TRBJ2-1; 9 bases are shared with TRBD2. After removal of 6 bases from V and 4 bases from J, the junction contained 7 bases not matched to a gene. Germline loops: CDR1 SQVTM, CDR2 ANQGSEA. The CDR3 is made up of 14 amino acids. The CDR3 region has the DNA TGCAGCGTCCGACTAGCGGCACTTTACAATGAGCAGTTCTTC. Protein sequence: CSVRLAALYNEQFF.

This clonotype was seen at least ten times. CDR3 DNA: TGTGCCAGTAGCAGCTCCAGGACAGGGATTTATCAGCCCCAGCATTTT. Its protein product is CASSSSRTGIYQPQHF. The chain couples TRBV19 to TRBJ1-5; 8 bases are a match to TRBD1. The CDR3 has 16 residues. Germline CDR1 is LNHDA and CDR2 is SQIVND (reference sequence). After removal of 6 bases from V and 5 bases from J, the junction contained 12 bases not matched to a gene.

This clonotype came up a few times. The chain is built from TRBV20-1 and TRBJ2-7; TRBD1 aligns across 8 bases. CDR1 is DFQATT and CDR2 is SNEGSKA in the germline V gene (reference sequence). V was pared by 1 base and J by 5 bases, with 7 bases of the junction left unmatched. The CDR3 runs 14 residues. The CDR3 sequence is CSARGDRGLDEQYF. As DNA, the CDR3 is TGCAGTGCTAGAGGAGACAGGGGCTTGGACGAGCAGTACTTC.

The chain employs TRBV6-2 or TRBV6-3 and TRBJ1-4; D call uncertain. This CDR3 has 11 residues. CDR1 is MNHEY and CDR2 is SVGEGT in the germline V gene. V was shortened by 6 bases and J by 7 bases, with 6 bases between the two germline ends. CDR3 loop: CASSSFEKLFF. CDR3 in DNA: TGTGCCAGCAGCTCCTTTGAAAAACTGTTTTTT.

This clonotype was seen ten or more times. The rearrangement joins TRBV20-1 to TRBJ2-7, with 7 positions matching TRBD2. CDR1 is DFQATT and CDR2 is SNEGSKA in the germline V gene (reference sequence). The junction had 9 bases not matched to a gene; V was cut back by 6 bases and J by 4 bases. CDR3 length: 13 amino acids. The CDR3, as DNA: TGCAGTGCAGACCGGACTAGTCCATACGAGCAGTACTTC. Translation gives CSADRTSPYEQYF.

This clonotype was counted many times. The rearrangement joins TRBV27 to TRBJ2-7; D may be TRBD1 (6 bases). The CDR3 covers 14 residues. Germline V gene data show CDR1 as MNHEY and CDR2 as SMNVEV (reference sequence). Trimming pared 8 bases from V and 2 bases from J, leaving 16 bases between. The CDR3 DNA follows: TGTGCCAGCGACCTTGGGGACACCGCCTACGAGCAGTACTTC. Translation: CASDLGDTAYEQYF.

This clonotype was picked up many times. The chain uses TRBV29-1 and TRBJ2-7, with TRBD2 identical over 7 bases. The CDR3 is 12 amino acids. Germline V gene sequence: CDR1 SQVTM, CDR2 ANQGSEA. Germline trimming cut 5 bases from V and 2 bases from J; bases unmatched to any gene: 3. CDR3 sequence reads: CSVRSGAYEQYF. CDR3 sequence (DNA): TGCAGCGTTCGAAGCGGGGCCTACGAGCAGTACTTC.

This clonotype was detected many times. The rearrangement uses TRBV4-3 and TRBJ2-2, with D perhaps TRBD2 (5 bases). V lost 2 bases to trimming and J lost 1 base, with 8 bases between them. Germline loops: CDR1 LGHNA, CDR2 YSLEER. The CDR3 consists of 15 residues. CDR3: CASSQQLVNTGELFF. The CDR3 DNA is TGCGCCAGCAGCCAACAACTAGTGAACACCGGGGAGCTGTTTTTT.

This clonotype came up many times. The chain is built from TRBV7-9 and TRBJ1-4; TRBD1 might be the D (5 bases). The CDR3 is 16 residues long. Trimming pared 4 bases from V and 5 bases from J, leaving 17 bases between. Germline V gene lookup returns CDR1 SEHNR and CDR2 FQNEAQ (reference sequence). CDR3 sequence reads: CASSSTLRGVNEKLFF. The CDR3, as DNA: TGTGCCAGCAGCTCGACCCTTAGGGGCGTAAATGAAAAACTGTTTTTT.

This clonotype has at least ten counts. This sequence joins TRBV10-3 and TRBJ2-1; D gene ambiguous. The V end lost 3 bases, the J end lost 7 bases, and 22 bases lay between the germline ends. This CDR3 comprises 17 residues. Germline V gives CDR1 ENHRY, CDR2 SYGVKD. CDR3 region: CAISDPPGTPKQNEQFF. The CDR3 nucleotides read TGTGCCATCAGTGACCCCCCCGGAACCCCAAAACAAAATGAGCAGTTCTTC.

This sequence joins TRBV28 and TRBJ2-3; D is ambiguous. Germline V lookup: CDR1 MDHEN, CDR2 SYDVKM. Trimming removed 5 bases from V and 2 bases from J, with 5 bases in between. The CDR3 covers 12 residues. As DNA, the CDR3 is TGTGCCAGCAGTCCGCCCACAGATACGCAGTATTTT. It is translated as CASSPPTDTQYF.

This clonotype was observed at least ten times. The rearrangement uses TRBV2 and TRBJ1-6; 8 nucleotides line up with TRBD1. The V segment lost 8 bases and the J segment 7 bases; nucleotides outside the gene matches: 4. This CDR3 has 13 residues. Germline lookup yields CDR1 SNHLY and CDR2 FYNNEI. CDR3 in DNA: TGTGCCAGCGTACGGGACAGGAATTCACCCCTCCACTTT. Protein product: CASVRDRNSPLHF.

This clonotype occurred many times. The CDR3 sequence is CASSPSLATNYEQYF. CDR3 bases: TGTGCCAGCAGTCCGTCACTAGCGACGAATTACGAGCAGTACTTC. The V call is TRBV27, the J call TRBJ2-7, with 7 bases that match TRBD2. In germline, CDR1 is MNHEY, CDR2 SMNVEV (reference sequence). The CDR3 runs to 15 residues. V shed 5 bases, J shed 4 bases, and the junction held 11 bases outside the gene matches.

At least ten counts were recorded for this clonotype. This sequence joins TRBV7-9 and TRBJ2-1; 11 nucleotides align to TRBD2. The germline gives CDR1 SEHNR, CDR2 FQNEAQ (reference sequence). V lost 5 bases and J lost 5; bases outside the gene matches: 5. This CDR3 comprises 15 residues. The CDR3 DNA follows: TGTGCCAGCAGCCTGGGACTAGCGGTTGACAATGAGCAGTTCTTC. Translating gives CASSLGLAVDNEQFF. Full variable domain (rest looked up from reference TRBV7-9 and TRBJ2-1): DTGVSQNPRHKITKRGQNVTFRCDPISEHNRLYWYRQTLGQGPEFLTYFQNEAQLEKSRLLSDRFSAERPKGSFSTLEIQRTEQGDSAMYLCASSLGLAVDNEQFFGPGTRLTVL.

The chain carries TRBV6-2 or TRBV6-3 and TRBJ1-5; D ambiguous. From germline, CDR1 is MNHEY and CDR2 SVGEGT. The CDR3 sequence is 14 residues long. Trimming cost V 5 bases and J 8 bases, with 16 bases left between them. CDR3 sequence reads: CASSGDDLIKPQHF. The CDR3 DNA reads TGTGCCAGCAGTGGGGATGATCTAATTAAGCCCCAGCATTTT.

This clonotype has ten or more counts. This rearrangement joins TRBV28 to TRBJ2-1; a possible D gene is TRBD2 (6 bases). The V gene lost 5 bases and the J gene lost 9 bases, with 11 bases spanning the gap. Germline lookup yields CDR1 MDHEN and CDR2 SYDVKM. The CDR3 is 12 amino acids. CDR3 region: CASSLARGEQFF. DNA for the CDR3: TGTGCCAGCAGTCTGGCGCGGGGTGAGCAGTTCTTC.

This clonotype was counted ten times or more. The chain combines TRBV5-1 with TRBJ2-1; 9 nucleotides align to TRBD2. CDR3 length equals 15 residues. V shed 0 bases and J 2 bases; nucleotides not matched to a gene: 0. CDR1 is SGHRS and CDR2 is YFSETQ in the germline V gene. The CDR3, as DNA: TGCGCCAGCAGCTTGGTAGCGGGAGCCTACAATGAGCAGTTCTTC. This gives the protein CASSLVAGAYNEQFF.

This clonotype was recorded a few times. The chain combines TRBV19 with TRBJ2-5, with 8 bases that match TRBD1. The junction had 6 bases not matched to a gene; V was cut back by 4 bases and J by 5 bases. CDR3 length equals 14 residues. Germline V gene data show CDR1 as LNHDA and CDR2 as SQIVND (reference sequence). The CDR3 coding sequence is TGTGCCAGTAGTAATGGACAGGGTTGGGAGACCCAGTACTTC. Translation: CASSNGQGWETQYF. The whole variable domain, remainder taken from reference TRBV19 and TRBJ2-5, is DGGITQSPKYLFRKEGQNVTLSCEQNLNHDAMYWYRQDPGQGLRLIYYSQIVNDFQKGDIAEGYSVSREKKESFPLTVTSAQKNPTAFYLCASSNGQGWETQYFGPGTRLLVL.

This clonotype was counted a few times. This CDR3 reads CASSYSSLAGLETQYF. CDR3 sequence (DNA): TGTGCCAGCAGTTACTCTTCTCTAGCGGGACTAGAGACCCAGTACTTC. The chain is built from TRBV6-6 and TRBJ2-5, with 9 bases aligning to TRBD2. Germline trimming cut 0 bases from V and 4 bases from J; bases unmatched to any gene: 6. CDR1 MNHNY and CDR2 SVGAGI come from the germline V gene (reference sequence). The CDR3 is 16 residues long.

The V call is TRBV4-1, the J call TRBJ2-3; 15 nucleotides match TRBD2. The germline gives CDR1 MGHRA, CDR2 YSYEKL. Unmatched junction bases numbered 15, after V lost 0 bases and J lost 14 bases. CDR3 size: 18 residues. The DNA of the CDR3 is TGCGCCAGCAGCCAAGATGCTGGCCCGGGACTAGCGGGAGGTCGTCCGTATTTT. Residues: CASSQDAGPGLAGGRPYF.

The V and J genes are TRBV19 and TRBJ2-3; D gene unclear. Trimming took 8 bases from V and 2 from J, leaving 8 bases between them. The V gene's germline CDR1 is LNHDA and CDR2 SQIVND (reference sequence). This CDR3 has 12 residues. Written as DNA, the CDR3 is TGTGCCAGTGCGAGCCTCACAGATACGCAGTATTTT. Protein: CASASLTDTQYF.

This clonotype was seen more than once but under ten times. Given a much more abundant clone one base away, this may be a read error. The gene calls are TRBV6-6 and TRBJ1-6; no reliable D call. This CDR3 has 12 amino acids. CDR1 MNHNY and CDR2 SVGAGI come from the germline V gene (reference sequence). CDR3 loop: CASSYEISPLNF. Here the CDR3 DNA reads TGTGCCAGCAGTTACGAGATTTCACCCCTCAACTTT.

This clonotype has a count of ten or more. This sequence joins TRBV10-3 and TRBJ1-2, with D maybe TRBD1 (6 bases). Looked up from germline, CDR1 is ENHRY and CDR2 is SYGVKD. This CDR3 region has 13 residues. V was trimmed by 6 bases and J by 8 bases, leaving 16 bases between them. CDR3 nucleotides: TGTGCCATCAGGGGGGATGGGGGCGAAGGCTACACCTTC. Protein: CAIRGDGGEGYTF.

This clonotype is termed medium-sized. The gene calls are TRBV28 and TRBJ2-5, with 8 bases that match TRBD1. J gave up 5 bases and V 6 bases, and 8 bases lay outside the gene matches. Per the germline V gene, CDR1 is MDHEN and CDR2 is SYDVKM. CDR3 length: 14 amino acids. CDR3 loop: CASSAGGAGETQYF. The CDR3 DNA is TGTGCCAGCAGCGCAGGGGGCGCGGGGGAGACCCAGTACTTC. Drawing the rest from reference TRBV28 and TRBJ2-5, the complete variable domain is DVKVTQSSRYLVKRTGEKVFLECVQDMDHENMFWYRQDPGLGLRLIYFSYDVKMKEKGDIPEGYSVSREKKERFSLILESASTNQTSMYLCASSAGGAGETQYFGPGTRLLVL.

The chain links TRBV18 to TRBJ1-2; D gene unclear. In germline, CDR1 is KGHSH, CDR2 LQKENI. CDR3 length: 15 residues. Deletions cut 0 bases from V and 4 bases from J, with 12 bases between. DNA for the CDR3: TGTGCCAGCTCACCACCGGGCAGGAAAACCTATGGCTACACCTTC. Residues: CASSPPGRKTYGYTF.